This T cell receptor (beta chain) originates from a study of Graves' ophthalmopathy and Graves' hyperthyroidism. Amplification from RNA transcripts yielded the TCR beta CDR3 regions. HTBI primers were used in a first-round RT-PCR, which preceded a second-round multiplex PCR. TCRdb passed the multiplex PCR reads through MiXCR, listing each CDR3 protein once. Of approximately 380,000 distinct CDR3 sequences listed, roughly 21% were seen once; the top ten hold 2.5% to 3%. Germline V gene lookup returns CDR1 SQVTM and CDR2 ANQGSEA. V dropped 2 bases and J dropped 0 bases, with 11 bases sitting between them. The CDR3 sequence is 14 residues long. By definition, stable hyperthyroidism involved no ophthalmopathy within 18 months of follow-up. People with hyperthyroidism were aged 18 to 65 and newly diagnosed, under 2 months' duration.

The sequencing sample was made of peripheral blood. The V and J genes are TRBV29-1 and TRBJ2-7, with D possibly TRBD1 on 5 matching bases. The TCR originated in a woman aged 18-30 years with stable Graves' hyperthyroidism. The CDR3: CSVEYRQSSYEQYF. The CDR3 DNA follows: TGCAGCGTTGAATATCGACAGAGCTCCTACGAGCAGTACTTC.